Given below is one T cell receptor (beta chain) in context. Antigen: not known. One end of the junction varies from germline; a read error may be responsible. The data belong to a study of cytomegalovirus exposure and HLA in healthy donors. Study-level results: High sensitivity and specificity were reportedly achieved when the classifier diagnosed cytomegalovirus status. HLA allele associations emerged for roughly 17,000 TCR beta sequences in a later analysis, at 0.05 false discovery rate.

Germline assignment: CDR1 LNHNV and CDR2 YYDKDF (reference sequence). The CDR3 runs 12 residues. In the PCR, 60 Vbeta and 13 Jbeta primers were used. Here immunoSEQ multiplex PCR was the method, and the copy in TCRdb shows in-frame clones only, minus some. The sample records about 150,000 clones, more than 60% being singletons. This sequence was found in a woman aged 25 to 39 in good health and CMV-seropositive. The source material was PBMCs. The V gene is TRBV15, the J gene TRBJ1-2; no definite D call. The CDR3 DNA follows: TGTGCCACCAGCAGAGATACGGGGAAGAGCCGCTTC. It yields the protein CATSRDTGKSRF.